This T cell receptor beta chain comes out of a study of blood T cell repertoires in COVID-19. The germline V and J ends were trimmed by 3 bases and 3 bases, with 12 bases remaining between them. This CDR3 has 15 amino acids. Looked up from germline, CDR1 is GTSNPN and CDR2 is SVGIG (reference sequence). Measured with immunoSEQ multiplex PCR; TCRdb has only the in-frame clones, and not every one. The data hold over 70,000 clones, with roughly 74% observed a single time. The sequencing input was peripheral blood. The TCR sequence derives from an older man with COVID-19, enrolled during active disease. The rearrangement joins TRBV30 to TRBJ1-6; tentative D call: TRBD1 (5 bases). The CDR3 DNA reads TGTGCCTGGAGCCCCGGGACTAGCTATAATTCACCCCTCCACTTT. It encodes CAWSPGTSYNSPLHF.